Listed here are 15 T cell receptor beta chains from one sample, sequenced in a study of beta chain features in type 1 diabetes. Expressed TCRB transcripts were sequenced, since all the RNA that had been isolated was reverse transcribed. The protocol was immunoSEQ multiplex PCR, while the TCRdb copy is restricted to in-frame clones and leaves out a portion. The table records 300,000 to 400,000 clones, approximately 10% of them present only once. The sample comprised naive CD4+ T cells from blood. The receptors come from a woman aged 25 to 39 in good health.

This clone was counted between two and nine times. This rearrangement joins TRBV6-1 to TRBJ1-1, with D unclear. The V end was cut by 3 bases, the J end by 1 base, with 9 bases between. Looked up from germline, CDR1 is MNHNS and CDR2 is SASEGT. The CDR3 is 14 residues long. As DNA, the CDR3 is TGTGCCAGCAGTGATTTACAGACGAACACTGAAGCTTTCTTT. It codes for CASSDLQTNTEAFF.

The chain carries TRBV28 and TRBJ2-7; 12 bases fit TRBD2. V shed 8 bases and J 4 bases; nucleotides not matched to a gene: 15. Looked up from germline, CDR1 is MDHEN and CDR2 is SYDVKM. This CDR3 is built from 17 residues. CDR3 residues: CASRGATSGRGGYEQYF. In DNA, the CDR3 is TGTGCCAGCCGAGGGGCGACTAGCGGGAGAGGCGGTTACGAGCAGTACTTC.

The rearrangement links TRBV10-3 to TRBJ1-2; D possibly corresponds to TRBD1 (5 bases). V lost 0 bases and J lost 3, with 5 bases in between. CDR1 and CDR2 (germline): ENHRY, SYGVKD. There are 13 residues in the CDR3. The CDR3, as DNA: TGTGCCATCAGTGAGTCGACAGACTATGGCTACACCTTC. Translation: CAISESTDYGYTF.

The rearrangement uses TRBV7-9 and TRBJ2-7; 11 bases align to TRBD2. Per the germline V gene, CDR1 is SEHNR and CDR2 is FQNEAQ (reference sequence). The CDR3 contains 13 residues. V gave up 5 bases and J gave up 6 bases; unmatched junction bases: 3. The CDR3 DNA reads as TGTGCCAGCAGCAAGCTAGCGGGAGGCGAGCAGTACTTC. This encodes CASSKLAGGEQYF.

This clone was detected only a few times. V is TRBV6-5 and J is TRBJ2-7; 7 bases agree with TRBD1. The CDR3 runs 13 residues. Looked up from germline, CDR1 is MNHEY and CDR2 is SVGAGI. V shed 8 bases, J shed 2 bases, and the junction held 6 bases outside the gene matches. In DNA, the CDR3 is TGTGCCAGCCAGGGTGGGACAGCCTACGAGCAGTACTTC. Amino acids: CASQGGTAYEQYF.

This clone turned up a few times. The chain combines TRBV28 with TRBJ2-5, with 8 nucleotides matching TRBD1. CDR1 is MDHEN and CDR2 is SYDVKM in the germline V gene. The ends lost 6 bases at V and 3 bases at J; junction bases unmatched: 9. The CDR3 sequence is 15 residues long. The CDR3 nucleotides read TGTGCCAGCAGCTGGGCCCCGACAGGGGAAGAGACCCAGTACTTC. Residues: CASSWAPTGEETQYF.

This clone came up a few times. This chain connects TRBV27 to TRBJ2-7; 8 nucleotides match TRBD1. Germline CDR1 and CDR2: MNHEY and SMNVEV (reference sequence). J was trimmed by 5 bases and V by 2 bases; bases with no gene match: 5. This CDR3 is 14 amino acids long. The CDR3, as DNA: TGTGCCAGCAGTTTAGGCAGGGGGCTCAACGAGCAGTACTTC. It yields the protein CASSLGRGLNEQYF.

This clone was seen only a few times. V usage is TRBV30 and J usage is TRBJ1-1; D ambiguous. Germline V gene sequence: CDR1 GTSNPN, CDR2 SVGIG (reference sequence). V dropped 0 bases and J dropped 2 bases, with 19 bases sitting between them. The CDR3 has 17 residues. CDR3 amino acids: CAWSVSLRAAANTEAFF. The DNA for the CDR3 is TGTGCCTGGAGTGTATCCCTTCGGGCAGCGGCTAACACTGAAGCTTTCTTT. Full variable domain (rest looked up from reference TRBV30 and TRBJ1-1): SQTIHQWPATLVQPVGSPLSLECTVEGTSNPNLYWYRQAAGRGLQLLFYSVGIGQISSEVPQNLSASRPQDRQFILSSKKLLLSDSGFYLCAWSVSLRAAANTEAFFGQGTRLTVV.

There are a few counts of this clone. This CDR3 is also generated by other DNA sequences in the sample. This chain joins TRBV19 and TRBJ2-6; D is possibly TRBD1 (5 bases). The CDR3 is 15 residues long. Looked up from germline, CDR1 is LNHDA and CDR2 is SQIVND (reference sequence). V lost 3 bases and J lost 0, with 6 bases in between. For the CDR3, the DNA is TGTGCCAGTAGTATCCAGGGCTCTGGGGCCAACGTCCTGACTTTC. This gives the protein CASSIQGSGANVLTF.

This clone was counted between two and nine times. The chain employs TRBV30 and TRBJ1-3; 8 bases are shared with TRBD1. Per the germline V gene, CDR1 is GTSNPN and CDR2 is SVGIG (reference sequence). This CDR3 has 13 amino acids. V was pared by 5 bases and J by 4 bases, with 4 bases of the junction left unmatched. The CDR3 loop is CAWGTGGGNTIYF. As DNA, the CDR3 is TGTGCCTGGGGCACAGGGGGAGGAAACACCATATATTTT.

The chain uses TRBV7-9 and TRBJ1-2; no clear D. The CDR3 is made up of 12 amino acids. The V end lost 1 base, the J end lost 6 bases, and 6 bases lay between the germline ends. The germline CDR1 and CDR2 sequences are SEHNR and FQNEAQ (reference sequence). CDR3 coding DNA: TGTGCCAGCAGCTTAGATCAAAATGGCTACACCTTC. Translation gives CASSLDQNGYTF.

This clone was found many times. V usage is TRBV15 and J usage is TRBJ2-1; D remains ambiguous. V shed 2 bases and J shed 9 bases, with 8 bases lying between them. The CDR3 runs to 12 residues. Germline V gene lookup returns CDR1 LNHNV and CDR2 YYDKDF (reference sequence). DNA for the CDR3: TGTGCCACCAGCAGATACGACTCTGAGCAGTTCTTC. This encodes CATSRYDSEQFF.

This clone was picked up a small number of times. The J gene is TRBJ1-5, the V gene TRBV30; perhaps TRBD1 as D (6 bases). Trimming took 3 bases from V and 3 from J, leaving 9 bases between them. Germline CDR1 reads GTSNPN; CDR2 reads SVGIG (reference sequence). This CDR3 has 13 residues. CDR3 loop: CAWRGQPNQPQHF. The CDR3 nucleotides are TGTGCCTGGAGGGGACAACCCAATCAGCCCCAGCATTTT.

This clone turned up a few times. The same CDR3 also results from other DNA sequences found in this sample. V and J are TRBV11-3 and TRBJ2-2; D gene ambiguous. V was trimmed by 5 bases and J by 7 bases, leaving 5 bases between them. Looked up from germline, CDR1 is SGHNT and CDR2 is YENEEA. The CDR3 is 11 residues long. CDR3 protein: CASSPYGELFF. The CDR3 bases are TGTGCCAGCAGCCCCTACGGGGAGCTGTTTTTT.

This sequence joins TRBV19 and TRBJ2-5, with 9 bases matching TRBD2. The CDR3 runs 16 residues. Germline values: CDR1 LNHDA, CDR2 SQIVND (reference sequence). J lost 3 bases, V lost 3 bases, and 8 bases had no gene match. The CDR3 is CASSILAGRSKETQYF. The CDR3 DNA sequence: TGTGCCAGTAGTATTCTAGCGGGACGGTCGAAAGAGACCCAGTACTTC.